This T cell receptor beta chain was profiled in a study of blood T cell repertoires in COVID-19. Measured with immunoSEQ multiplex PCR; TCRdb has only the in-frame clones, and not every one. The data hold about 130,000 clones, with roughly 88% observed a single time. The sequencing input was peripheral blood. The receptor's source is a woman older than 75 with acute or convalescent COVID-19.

The CDR3, as DNA: TGCGCCAGCAGCTTGGCCGGCGGTTTCTATGAGCAGTTCTTC. Amino acids: CASSLAGGFYEQFF. The chain uses TRBV5-1 and TRBJ2-1; D not resolved. Germline assignment: CDR1 SGHRS and CDR2 YFSETQ. The CDR3 runs 14 residues. Deletions cut 0 bases from V and 8 bases from J, with 12 bases between.